The rows below give T cell receptor beta chains drawn from one sample of a study of graft-versus-host responses after intestinal transplantation. Assay: immunoSEQ multiplex PCR; the TCRdb copy retains only in-frame clones and omits some. The table includes 90,000 or so clones, 80% to 85% detected once. The antigens of these receptors remain unknown. The sample was unstimulated CD4+ T cells sorted from spleen or lymph node cells, taken before intestinal transplant. All receptors come from a human donor who received an intestinal transplant. Both conserved end residues are part of each CDR3. The order of the fields is V gene, D gene, CDR3 length, J gene, clone size, CDR3 protein, CDR3 DNA. A D gene is named only where the DNA matches it firmly. The size entry is marked missing in some rows and otherwise reads once, few, many or a size class.

TRBV7-8,.,15,TRBJ2-7,.,CASSLYGSSQYEQYF,TGTGCCAGCAGCTTATACGGGTCCTCTCAATACGAGCAGTACTTC
TRBV5-1,TRBD2,16,TRBJ2-1,.,CASSLDGLAGYNEQFF,TGCGCCAGCAGCTTGGATGGACTAGCGGGTTACAATGAGCAGTTCTTC
TRBV28,.,13,TRBJ2-7,.,CASSLAFRGEQYF,TGTGCCAGCAGTTTGGCTTTCCGGGGGGAGCAGTACTTC
TRBV4-2,.,15,TRBJ2-7,.,CASSLRGGALYEQYF,TGTGCCAGCAGCCTCCGTGGCGGGGCCCTCTACGAGCAGTACTTC
TRBV9,.,16,TRBJ2-5,.,CASSVGVIEAQETQYF,TGTGCCAGCAGCGTAGGTGTGATCGAGGCCCAAGAGACCCAGTACTTC
TRBV5-6,.,12,TRBJ2-5,.,CASSLADLKEYF,TGTGCCAGCAGCTTGGCGGACTTGAAAGAGTACTTC
TRBV2,.,19,TRBJ1-3,.,CASSEELAVTFSSGNTIYF,TGTGCCAGCAGTGAAGAGTTAGCAGTCACTTTCAGCTCTGGAAACACCATATATTTT
TRBV18,TRBD1,15,TRBJ1-1,.,CASSPPNRGNTEAFF,TGTGCCAGCTCACCACCGAACAGGGGGAACACTGAAGCTTTCTTT
TRBV29-1,.,13,TRBJ2-3,.,CSVDDSRTDTQYF,TGCAGCGTTGATGACTCCCGCACAGATACGCAGTATTTT
TRBV28,TRBD1,15,TRBJ1-3,.,CASSADQGAGNTIYF,TGTGCCAGCAGTGCAGATCAGGGGGCTGGAAACACCATATATTTT
TRBV12-1,.,15,TRBJ2-2,.,CAPRPPSGGFGELFF,TGTGCCCCAAGACCCCCTAGCGGGGGGTTCGGGGAGCTGTTTTTT
TRBV4-1,.,15,TRBJ2-3,.,CASSPKQGSGDTQYF,TGCGCCAGCAGCCCCAAGCAGGGGAGCGGAGATACGCAGTATTTT
TRBV28,.,14,TRBJ1-2,.,CASSLGSRVYGYTF,TGTGCCAGCAGCTTAGGGTCCAGGGTATATGGCTACACCTTC
TRBV6-1,TRBD1,13,TRBJ2-1,.,CASSTTGVSEQFF,TGTGCCAGCAGTACGACAGGGGTTAGTGAGCAGTTCTTC
TRBV28,.,14,TRBJ1-2,.,CASSYDRNTYGYTF,TGTGCCAGCAGCTACGACAGGAACACCTATGGCTACACCTTC
TRBV5-5,.,14,TRBJ1-6,.,CASSPGRVDSPLHF,TGTGCCAGCAGCCCCGGCAGGGTAGATTCACCCCTCCACTTT
TRBV30,TRBD1,16,TRBJ2-2,once,CAWRVPGTGNTGELFF,TGTGCCTGGAGAGTTCCCGGGACAGGGAACACCGGGGAGCTGTTTTTT
TRBV6-5,TRBD1,15,TRBJ1-2,.,CASAPAGQGNYGYTF,TGTGCCAGCGCACCAGCGGGACAGGGGAACTATGGCTACACCTTC
TRBV9,.,12,TRBJ1-6,.,CASSASGSPLHF,TGTGCCAGCAGCGCTTCAGGGTCACCCCTCCACTTT
TRBV7-9,TRBD1,15,TRBJ1-2,.,CASSFGTAPTDGYTF,TGTGCCAGCAGCTTTGGGACAGCTCCAACGGATGGCTACACCTTC
TRBV25-1,TRBD2,15,TRBJ2-1,.,CASSEGLAGGIEQFF,TGTGCCAGCAGTGAAGGTCTAGCGGGAGGCATAGAGCAGTTCTTC
TRBV12-1,.,15,TRBJ2-5,.,CASSFGAGARETQYF,.
TRBV4-1,.,16,TRBJ1-2,.,CASSQVWRGANYGYTF,TGCGCCAGCAGCCAAGTTTGGAGAGGAGCTAACTATGGCTACACCTTC
TRBV29-1,.,13,TRBJ1-2,few,CSVEEGEDYGYTF,TGCAGCGTTGAAGAGGGGGAGGACTATGGCTACACCTTC
TRBV5-1,.,15,TRBJ1-1,.,CASSPGWTVNTEAFF,TGCGCCAGCAGCCCGGGATGGACAGTTAATACTGAAGCTTTCTTT
TRBV5-1,.,14,TRBJ2-7,.,CASSFDSARAEQYF,TGCGCCAGCAGCTTCGACAGCGCCAGGGCCGAGCAGTACTTC
TRBV5-1,.,16,TRBJ1-2,few,CASSYTSQEANYGYTF,TGCGCCAGCAGCTACACCTCCCAAGAAGCTAACTATGGCTACACCTTC
TRBV11-3,TRBD2,16,TRBJ2-5,.,CASSSGTSGAPETQYF,TGTGCCAGCAGCTCCGGGACTAGCGGGGCCCCAGAGACCCAGTACTTC
TRBV6-4,TRBD2,14,TRBJ2-7,.,CASSLREGPYEQYF,TGTGCCAGCAGTCTCCGGGAGGGGCCCTACGAGCAGTACTTC
TRBV7-3,.,15,TRBJ1-1,.,CASKEGGGPNTEAFF,TGTGCCAGCAAGGAAGGCGGTGGCCCGAACACTGAAGCTTTCTTT
TRBV29-1,.,13,TRBJ2-3,.,CSVDGGRQDTQYF,TGCAGCGTTGACGGGGGGCGACAAGATACGCAGTATTTT
TRBV28,TRBD1,13,TRBJ2-7,once,CASHPDRGNEQYF,TGTGCCAGCCATCCCGACAGGGGCAACGAGCAGTACTTC
TRBV4-1,TRBD1,16,TRBJ1-6,.,CASSQDGQGGYSPLHF,TGCGCCAGCAGCCAAGATGGACAGGGGGGTTATTCACCCCTCCACTTT
TRBV9,.,12,TRBJ1-1,.,CASSVVGGRAFF,TGTGCCAGCAGCGTAGTCGGAGGGCGGGCTTTCTTT
TRBV13,TRBD1,16,TRBJ1-4,.,CASSLYSTGEGEKLFF,TGTGCCAGCAGCTTATACTCTACAGGGGAAGGTGAAAAACTGTTTTTT
TRBV18,.,15,TRBJ1-6,.,CASSPPVSGRSPLHF,TGTGCCAGCTCACCACCGGTGTCAGGGCGGTCACCCCTCCACTTT
TRBV27,.,15,TRBJ2-3,once,CASSPTGRRTDTQYF,TGTGCCAGCAGTCCAACCGGGAGAAGGACAGATACGCAGTATTTT
TRBV15,TRBD2,18,TRBJ2-3,.,CATSRDRSSGSGADTQYF,TGTGCCACCAGCAGAGATAGATCTAGCGGGAGTGGCGCAGATACGCAGTATTTT
TRBV27,.,13,TRBJ2-4,few,CASSPSGWNIQYF,TGTGCCAGCAGTCCCTCGGGGTGGAACATTCAGTACTTC
TRBV19,.,13,TRBJ1-5,.,CASSMPPLEAQHF,TGTGCCAGTAGTATGCCCCCACTAGAGGCCCAGCATTTT
TRBV7-9,.,16,TRBJ1-6,.,CASSPGRHGYNSPLHF,TGTGCCAGCAGCCCTGGGCGACATGGCTATAATTCACCCCTCCACTTT
TRBV28,TRBD2,18,TRBJ2-1,.,CASSLFRRASGSPNEQFF,TGTGCCAGCAGTTTATTTAGAAGGGCTAGCGGGAGCCCCAATGAGCAGTTCTTC
TRBV6-5,.,15,TRBJ2-5,once,CASSQSTGTQETQYF,TGTGCCAGCAGCCAGTCAACAGGTACCCAAGAGACCCAGTACTTC
TRBV28,TRBD1,14,TRBJ1-1,.,CASSGTGSNTEAFF,TGTGCCAGCAGCGGGACAGGCTCTAACACTGAAGCTTTCTTT
TRBV4-1,TRBD2,17,TRBJ2-7,.,CASSQRTSGRGSYEQYF,TGCGCCAGCAGCCAAAGGACTAGCGGGAGGGGTTCCTACGAGCAGTACTTC
TRBV28,TRBD2,15,TRBJ2-1,.,CASSSTSGGPNEQFF,TGTGCCAGCAGTTCGACTAGCGGGGGACCCAATGAGCAGTTCTTC
TRBV2,TRBD1,15,TRBJ1-2,.,CASSTNRGTHSGYTF,TGTGCCAGCAGTACAAACAGGGGCACCCATAGTGGCTACACCTTC
TRBV7-9,.,12,TRBJ1-1,.,CASSLTLSEAFF,TGTGCCAGCAGCTTAACTCTTTCTGAAGCTTTCTTT
TRBV11-2,TRBD1,15,TRBJ1-2,.,CASSLSVHRGQGYTF,TGTGCCAGCAGCTTAAGCGTCCACAGGGGGCAGGGCTACACCTTC
TRBV5-1,.,15,TRBJ2-2,.,CASSLMAANTGELFF,TGCGCCAGCAGCTTGATGGCGGCGAACACCGGGGAGCTGTTTTTT
TRBV7-3,TRBD2,16,TRBJ2-3,.,CASSLMAGGEVDTQYF,TGTGCCAGCAGCTTAATGGCGGGAGGGGAGGTAGATACGCAGTATTTT
TRBV28,.,13,TRBJ2-5,.,CASSSGQRGTQYF,TGTGCCAGCAGTTCCGGACAAAGGGGGACCCAGTACTTC